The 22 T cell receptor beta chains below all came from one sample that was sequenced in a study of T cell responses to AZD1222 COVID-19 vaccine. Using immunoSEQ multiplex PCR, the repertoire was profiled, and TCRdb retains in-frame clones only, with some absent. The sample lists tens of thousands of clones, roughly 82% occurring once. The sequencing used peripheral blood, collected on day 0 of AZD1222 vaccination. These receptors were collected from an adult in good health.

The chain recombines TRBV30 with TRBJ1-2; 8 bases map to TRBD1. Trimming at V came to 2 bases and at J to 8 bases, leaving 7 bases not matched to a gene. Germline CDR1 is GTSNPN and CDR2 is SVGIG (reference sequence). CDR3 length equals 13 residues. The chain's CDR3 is CAWSRDRPRGYTF. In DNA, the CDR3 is TGTGCCTGGAGTCGGGACAGGCCTAGAGGCTACACCTTC.

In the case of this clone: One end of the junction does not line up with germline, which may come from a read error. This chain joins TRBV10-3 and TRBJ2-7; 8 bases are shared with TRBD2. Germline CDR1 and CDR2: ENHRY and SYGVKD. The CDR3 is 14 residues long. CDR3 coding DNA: TGTGCCATCAGTGACGGGACTAGGTCCTCCGAGCAGTACTTC. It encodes CAISDGTRSSEQYF.

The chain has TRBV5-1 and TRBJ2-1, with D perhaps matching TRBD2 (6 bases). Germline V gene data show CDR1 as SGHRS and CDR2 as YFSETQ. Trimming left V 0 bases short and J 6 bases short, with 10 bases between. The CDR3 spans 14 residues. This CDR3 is CASSLVDGGNEQFF. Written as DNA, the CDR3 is TGCGCCAGCAGCTTGGTCGACGGGGGCAATGAGCAGTTCTTC.

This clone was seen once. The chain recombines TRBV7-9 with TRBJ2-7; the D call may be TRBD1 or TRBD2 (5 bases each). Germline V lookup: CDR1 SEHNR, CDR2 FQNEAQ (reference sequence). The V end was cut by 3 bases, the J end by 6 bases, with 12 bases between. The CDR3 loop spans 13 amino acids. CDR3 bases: TGTGCCAGCAGCTTGGCCGGGACGATCGAGCAGTACTTC. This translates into CASSLAGTIEQYF.

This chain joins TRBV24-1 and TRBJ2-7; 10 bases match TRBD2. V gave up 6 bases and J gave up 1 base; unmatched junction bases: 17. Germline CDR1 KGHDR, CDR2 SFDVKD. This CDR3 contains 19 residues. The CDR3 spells CATSFAVLSGGLGSYEQYF. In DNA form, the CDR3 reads TGTGCCACCAGTTTCGCGGTTCTTAGCGGGGGGTTAGGATCCTACGAGCAGTACTTC.

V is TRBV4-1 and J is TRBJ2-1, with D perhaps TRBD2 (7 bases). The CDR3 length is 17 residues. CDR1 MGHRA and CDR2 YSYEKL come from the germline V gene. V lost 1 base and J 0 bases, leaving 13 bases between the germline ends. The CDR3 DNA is TGCGCCAGCAGCCAAGTGGGGGGGCCCCGCTCCTACAATGAGCAGTTCTTC. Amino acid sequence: CASSQVGGPRSYNEQFF.

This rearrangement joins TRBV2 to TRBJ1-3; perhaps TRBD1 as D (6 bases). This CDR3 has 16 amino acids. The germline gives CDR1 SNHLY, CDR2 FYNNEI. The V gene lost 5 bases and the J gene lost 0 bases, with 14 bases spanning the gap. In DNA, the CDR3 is TGTGCCAGCAGTTCTAGCCAGGGGCCCTCTGGAAACACCATATATTTT. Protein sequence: CASSSSQGPSGNTIYF.

For the CDR3, the DNA is TGTGCCAGCAGCAAAGGACAGGGGCTTCACACCGGGGAGCTGTTTTTT. This encodes CASSKGQGLHTGELFF. The chain combines TRBV21-1 with TRBJ2-2; the DNA was not used to check the table's D call, TRBD1. TRBV21-1 is deemed a pseudogene. This CDR3 is 16 amino acids long.

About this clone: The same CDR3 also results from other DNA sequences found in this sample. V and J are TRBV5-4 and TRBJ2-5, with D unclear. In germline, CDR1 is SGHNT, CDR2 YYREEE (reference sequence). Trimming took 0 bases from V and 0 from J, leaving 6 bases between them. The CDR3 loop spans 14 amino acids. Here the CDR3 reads CASSLDPDQETQYF. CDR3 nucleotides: TGTGCCAGCAGCTTGGACCCCGACCAAGAGACCCAGTACTTC.

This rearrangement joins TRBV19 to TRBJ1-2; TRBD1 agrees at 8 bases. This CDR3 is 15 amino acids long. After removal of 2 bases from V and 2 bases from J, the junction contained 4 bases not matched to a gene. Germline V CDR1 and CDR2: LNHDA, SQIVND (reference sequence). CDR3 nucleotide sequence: TGTGCCAGTAGTATACCCGCAGGGGGCAACTATGGCTACACCTTC. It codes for CASSIPAGGNYGYTF. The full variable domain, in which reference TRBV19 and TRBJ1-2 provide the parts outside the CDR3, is DGGITQSPKYLFRKEGQNVTLSCEQNLNHDAMYWYRQDPGQGLRLIYYSQIVNDFQKGDIAEGYSVSREKKESFPLTVTSAQKNPTAFYLCASSIPAGGNYGYTFGSGTRLTVV.

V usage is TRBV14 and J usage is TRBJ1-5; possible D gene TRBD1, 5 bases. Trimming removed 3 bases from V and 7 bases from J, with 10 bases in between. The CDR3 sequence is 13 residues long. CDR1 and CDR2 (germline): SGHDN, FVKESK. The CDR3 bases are TGTGCCAGCAGCCATTCGGGGGGACAGCCCCAGCATTTT. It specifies CASSHSGGQPQHF. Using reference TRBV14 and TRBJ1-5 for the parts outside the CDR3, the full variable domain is EAGVTQFPSHSVIEKGQTVTLRCDPISGHDNLYWYRRVMGKEIKFLLHFVKESKQDESGMPNNRFLAERTGGTYSTLKVQPAELEDSGVYFCASSHSGGQPQHFGDGTRLSIL.

The CDR3 is CASSLEGAGRSYEQYF. In DNA form, the CDR3 reads TGTGCCAGCAGCTTAGAGGGGGCAGGTCGCTCCTACGAGCAGTACTTC. The rearrangement joins TRBV7-9 to TRBJ2-7; 7 bases match TRBD1. The length of the CDR3 is 16 residues. V lost 1 base to trimming and J lost 0 bases; unmatched junction nucleotides: 6. Germline-derived CDR1 and CDR2 are SEHNR and FQNEAQ (reference sequence).

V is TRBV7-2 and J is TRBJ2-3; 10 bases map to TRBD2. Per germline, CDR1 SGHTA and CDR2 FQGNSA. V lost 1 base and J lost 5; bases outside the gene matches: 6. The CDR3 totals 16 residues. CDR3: CASSLVGTSAQDTQYF. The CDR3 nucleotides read TGTGCCAGCAGCTTAGTCGGGACTAGCGCGCAAGATACGCAGTATTTT.

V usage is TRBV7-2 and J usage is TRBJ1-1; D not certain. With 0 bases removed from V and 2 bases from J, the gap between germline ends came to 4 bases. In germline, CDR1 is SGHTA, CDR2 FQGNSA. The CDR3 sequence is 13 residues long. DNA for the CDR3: TGTGCCAGCAGCTTAGCGACAAACACTGAAGCTTTCTTT. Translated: CASSLATNTEAFF.

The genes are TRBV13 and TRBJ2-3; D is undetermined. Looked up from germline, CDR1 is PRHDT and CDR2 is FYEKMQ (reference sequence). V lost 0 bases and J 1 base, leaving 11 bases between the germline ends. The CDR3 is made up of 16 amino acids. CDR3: CASSLGKGSGTDTQYF. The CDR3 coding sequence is TGTGCCAGCAGCTTAGGTAAAGGGTCGGGCACAGATACGCAGTATTTT.

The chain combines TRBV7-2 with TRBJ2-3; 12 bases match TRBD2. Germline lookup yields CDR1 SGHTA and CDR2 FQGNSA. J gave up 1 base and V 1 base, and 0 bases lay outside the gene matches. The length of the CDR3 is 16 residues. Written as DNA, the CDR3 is TGTGCCAGCAGCTTAGGGACTAGCGGGGGCACAGATACGCAGTATTTT. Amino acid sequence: CASSLGTSGGTDTQYF.

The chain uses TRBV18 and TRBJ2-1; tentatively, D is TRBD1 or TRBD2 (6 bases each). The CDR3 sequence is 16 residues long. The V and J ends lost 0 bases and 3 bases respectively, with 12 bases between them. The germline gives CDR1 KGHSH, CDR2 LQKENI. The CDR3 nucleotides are TGTGCCAGCTCACCACCGGAAAGGGGGGTCTACAATGAGCAGTTCTTC. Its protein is CASSPPERGVYNEQFF.

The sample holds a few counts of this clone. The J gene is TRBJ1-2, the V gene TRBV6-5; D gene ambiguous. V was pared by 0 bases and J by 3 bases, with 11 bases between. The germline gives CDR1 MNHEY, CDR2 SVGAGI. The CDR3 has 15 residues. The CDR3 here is CASSYSSWQYYGYTF. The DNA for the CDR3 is TGTGCCAGCAGTTACTCGTCGTGGCAGTACTATGGCTACACCTTC.

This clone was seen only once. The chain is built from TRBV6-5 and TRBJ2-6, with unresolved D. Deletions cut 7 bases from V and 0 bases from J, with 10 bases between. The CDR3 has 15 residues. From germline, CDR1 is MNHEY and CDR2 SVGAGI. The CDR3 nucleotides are TGTGCCAGCACCGGAGCGCTCTCTGGGGCCAACGTCCTGACTTTC. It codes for CASTGALSGANVLTF.

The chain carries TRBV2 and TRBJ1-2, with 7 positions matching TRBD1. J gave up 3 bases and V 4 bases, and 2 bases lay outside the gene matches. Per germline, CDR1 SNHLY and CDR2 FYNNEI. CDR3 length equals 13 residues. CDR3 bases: TGTGCCAGCAGTGGGACAGGCTACTATGGCTACACCTTC. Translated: CASSGTGYYGYTF.

CDR3 in amino acids: CASSNGGTVDRLGYGYTF. CDR3 bases: TGTGCCAGCAGCAATGGGGGGACCGTGGACAGGCTTGGCTATGGCTACACCTTC. This chain connects TRBV21-1 to TRBJ1-2; the D call TRBD1 from the table was never checked on the DNA. TRBV21-1 is a pseudogene. CDR3 size: 18 residues.

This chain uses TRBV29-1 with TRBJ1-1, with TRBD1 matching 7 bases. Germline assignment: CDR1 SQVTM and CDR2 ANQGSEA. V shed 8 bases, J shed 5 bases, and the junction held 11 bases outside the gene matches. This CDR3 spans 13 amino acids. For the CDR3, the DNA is TGCAGCCCTACTTCTTCACAGGGGACTGAAGCTTTCTTT. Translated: CSPTSSQGTEAFF.